This T cell receptor (beta chain) originates from a study of shared clonotypes between healthy human individuals. Study-wide context: The donor pool was made up of a couple of women and a few men aged 18 to 49.

V lost 0 bases to trimming and J lost 0 bases, with 7 bases between them. The CDR3 runs 14 residues. Looked up from germline, CDR1 is SGDLS and CDR2 is YYNGEE. Measured with immunoSEQ multiplex PCR; TCRdb has only the in-frame clones, and not every one. Of some 2,000,000 clones in the sample, roughly 95% were seen once. Only CD45RO-negative cells positively selected for CCR7 counted as naive CD8 cells, so terminally differentiated effector memory CD45RA+ cells were excluded. Adults of Caucasian background living in Nashville, Tennessee made up all donors. Worth noting for this clone: Its antigen is not identified. Other nucleotide sequences in the sample specify the same CDR3.

Findings of the study overall: The diversity represented, both genetic and in exposure history, was limited by few donors. The naive CD4 repertoires of a few donors were compared, and about 5% of clonotypes were shared.

The sequencing sample was made of naive CD8+ T cells sorted from blood. This chain uses TRBV9 with TRBJ2-7; D is perhaps TRBD1 (5 bases). This TCR was recovered from a man between 18 and 29 years old in good health. CDR3 protein: CASSVGDSSYEQYF. The CDR3 DNA reads as TGTGCCAGCAGCGTAGGCGACAGCTCCTACGAGCAGTACTTC.